The 10 T cell receptor beta chains given below trace back to one sample, sequenced in a study of response to subunit inactivated influenza vaccine. TCRdb re-called the RT-PCR reads through MiXCR, storing one row per CDR3 protein. The data hold approximately 500,000 distinct CDR3 sequences, with less than 15% observed a single time. The sample in question was PBMCs from blood, obtained 12 days after vaccination. The receptor set was obtained from a man aged 50 to 60 who received an inactivated influenza vaccine.

The J gene is TRBJ2-6, the V gene TRBV20-1; TRBD1 might be the D (5 bases). This CDR3 is 18 amino acids long. The V gene lost 0 bases and the J gene lost 0 bases, with 15 bases spanning the gap. Germline-derived CDR1 and CDR2 are DFQATT and SNEGSKA (reference sequence). The CDR3 bases are TGCAGTGCTAGAGACCGCTTTACAGGCTACTCTGGGGCCAACGTCCTGACTTTC. It yields the protein CSARDRFTGYSGANVLTF.

J is TRBJ2-3 and V is TRBV15, with D possibly matching TRBD1 (6 bases). V lost 4 bases and J 9 bases, leaving 11 bases between the germline ends. This CDR3 has 12 residues. Germline CDR1 is LNHNV and CDR2 is YYDKDF (reference sequence). As DNA, the CDR3 is TGTGCCACCAGCATTGGACAGAAGACGCAGTATTTT. Encoded protein: CATSIGQKTQYF.

The table lists this clonotype with a few counts. The chain employs TRBV20-1 and TRBJ2-7; 11 nucleotides agree with TRBD1. V lost 2 bases and J lost 0; bases outside the gene matches: 3. Germline CDR1 reads DFQATT; CDR2 reads SNEGSKA (reference sequence). The length of the CDR3 is 15 residues. In DNA, the CDR3 is TGCAGTGCTAGACGGGGACAGGGGGTCTCCTACGAGCAGTACTTC. The encoded protein is CSARRGQGVSYEQYF.

This clonotype turned up a few times. The V call is TRBV3-1, the J call TRBJ2-1, with D perhaps matching TRBD2 (6 bases). V lost 4 bases and J lost 8, with 12 bases in between. This CDR3 is 13 amino acids long. Germline V lookup: CDR1 LGHDT, CDR2 YNNKEL (reference sequence). CDR3 nucleotides: TGTGCCAGCAGCCCCGGACTACTCTATGAGCAGTTCTTC. This translates into CASSPGLLYEQFF.

The chain combines TRBV5-1 with TRBJ2-1; D is unresolved. V was clipped by 0 bases and J by 1 base, with 17 bases between them. The CDR3 runs to 18 residues. Germline V lookup: CDR1 SGHRS, CDR2 YFSETQ. For the CDR3, the DNA is TGCGCCAGCAGCTTGGAGGGCGGAGCCCGAATTTCCTACAATGAGCAGTTCTTC. Its translation is CASSLEGGARISYNEQFF.

The rearrangement links TRBV14 to TRBJ2-1; no definite D call. Germline V gene data show CDR1 as SGHDN and CDR2 as FVKESK. V was cut by 1 base and J by 9 bases, with 16 bases left in between. This CDR3 spans 15 amino acids. The CDR3 sequence: CASSQVGRAVGEQFF. As DNA, the CDR3 is TGTGCCAGCAGCCAAGTGGGTAGGGCGGTCGGTGAGCAGTTCTTC.

Only a few counts were recorded for this clonotype. The chain has TRBV10-3 and TRBJ2-5; 9 bases match TRBD2. The trim removed 8 bases at V and 4 bases at J, leaving 5 bases unmatched. Germline V CDR1 and CDR2: ENHRY, SYGVKD. The CDR3 is made up of 13 amino acids. The CDR3 bases are TGTGCCATCTCTAGCGGGATTGGAGAGACCCAGTACTTC. Amino acid sequence: CAISSGIGETQYF.

V and J are TRBV29-1 and TRBJ2-7; TRBD2 matches 10 bases. J gave up 4 bases and V 1 base, and 7 bases lay outside the gene matches. The germline V gene has CDR1 SQVTM and CDR2 ANQGSEA. The CDR3 is 15 amino acids. The CDR3 nucleotides are TGCAGCGTTGAAGGGGCTAGCGGGAGTTTGTACGAGCAGTACTTC. The encoded protein is CSVEGASGSLYEQYF.

The genes are TRBV20-1 and TRBJ1-5; no clear D gene. The germline V gene has CDR1 DFQATT and CDR2 SNEGSKA (reference sequence). V shed 0 bases and J shed 6 bases, with 9 bases lying between them. The CDR3 has 13 amino acids. CDR3: CSARDFLGQPQHF. The CDR3 nucleotides are TGCAGTGCTAGAGATTTTCTGGGTCAGCCCCAGCATTTT.

The genes are TRBV7-9 and TRBJ2-5; 9 bases agree with TRBD2. The germline CDR1 and CDR2 sequences are SEHNR and FQNEAQ (reference sequence). CDR3 size: 16 residues. J was trimmed by 6 bases and V by 4 bases; bases with no gene match: 12. Here the CDR3 DNA reads TGTGCCAGCAGCTCCGTTAGCGCGGGGGGGCTGAAGACCCAGTACTTC. This encodes CASSSVSAGGLKTQYF.